This T cell receptor (beta chain) came from a study of T cell responses to AZD1222 COVID-19 vaccine. Pooling of second doses given at about 4 or about 12 weeks was done. Losses at the gene ends were 6 bases for V and 6 bases for J; bases not matched to a gene: 7. The CDR3 is 14 amino acids. The germline V gene has CDR1 SGDLS and CDR2 YYNGEE. General study results and limits: Donors in the cohort were predominantly white British and more often female, and clonal diversity was possibly underestimated. Every sample of the repertoires postdated the peak T cell response. Recipients of AZD1222 seropositive at baseline numbered only 5 to 7.

Generated by immunoSEQ multiplex PCR, the TCRdb table keeps only in-frame clones and is missing some. The data contain about 61,000 clones, 81% of them singletons. A note on this clone: Its specificity is unknown.

The sample consisted of peripheral blood, taken 28 days after the second AZD1222 dose. The TCR was taken from an adult who received the AZD1222 COVID-19 vaccine. The chain combines TRBV9 with TRBJ2-1; TRBD2 matches at 9 bases. CDR3: CASNAGLAVNEQFF. CDR3 sequence (DNA): TGTGCCAGCAACGCGGGACTAGCAGTCAATGAGCAGTTCTTC.